This T cell receptor (beta chain) was retrieved from a study of cytomegalovirus exposure and HLA in healthy donors. Study-wide results and limits: Follow-up analysis seemed to connect common viral pathogens with several of the most significant clusters identified. It was confirmed in vitro that a few of the CMV-associated chains were specific for CMV antigens.

PCR amplification relied on 60 Vbeta primers (plus 13 Jbeta primers). Assay used: immunoSEQ multiplex PCR; TCRdb lists only in-frame clones, some missing. Of over 150,000 clones in the sample, 75% are singletons; the top ten hold over 4.5%. In the case of this clone: The antigen is not known.

Germline V gene lookup returns CDR1 MNHEY and CDR2 SMNVEV (reference sequence). CDR3 length: 14 residues. The V and J ends lost 3 bases and 0 bases respectively, with 6 bases between them. V is TRBV27 and J is TRBJ1-3; D is uncertain. Sequenced material: PBMCs. The sequence was collected from a male donor in good health and CMV-seronegative. The CDR3 loop is CASSFGVSGNTIYF. CDR3 in DNA: TGTGCCAGCAGTTTCGGGGTCTCTGGAAACACCATATATTTT.